This TCR beta chain appears in the sequencing data of a study of human T cells and chemical hapten exposure. As for the study in general: The use of 2% DPC on roughly 2 cm by roughly 2 cm of upper inner arm skin constituted sensitization. Patients, mostly women, had alopecia areata, alopecia totalis or alopecia universalis.

CDR1 is LGHDT, CDR2 YNNKEL, per germline (reference sequence). The length of the CDR3 is 14 residues. V was shortened by 2 bases and J by 0 bases, with 7 bases between the two germline ends. The time point: pre-sensitization, week 0. Treatment indicated: therapeutic diphenylcyclopropenone sensitization with weekly scalp DPC. The library put unique molecular identifiers onto individual cDNA molecules. TCRdb re-called the RACE reads with MiXCR, one entry per CDR3 protein. Of over 70,000 distinct CDR3 sequences detected, about 15% appear once; the ten largest clones hold 4% to 6%. This clonotype was seen only a few times. Its antigen is still unknown. Study-wide results and limits: Donors' alopecia may make their immune response differ from healthy people's.

Material: whole blood, obtained in connection with sensitization to the hapten diphenylcyclopropenone (DPC). The sequence was collected from a woman in her 50s with alopecia areata. Some clones in this sample may be carry-over from other donors' samples. The chain recombines TRBV3-1 with TRBJ1-2; D unresolved. The CDR3 here is CASSQRVSNYGYTF. Here the CDR3 DNA reads TGTGCCAGCAGCCAACGTGTCTCTAACTATGGCTACACCTTC.